These T cell receptor beta chains were read from a single sample in a study of blood T cell repertoires in COVID-19. TCRdb's copy holds only in-frame clones and misses some; the assay was immunoSEQ multiplex PCR. This table has some 290,000 clones, roughly 90% appearing once. The sequenced material came from PBMCs or T cells enriched from blood (not recorded which). These receptors originate from a woman under 40 who had been exposed to COVID-19. CDR3s include the opening cysteine and the closing phenylalanine or tryptophan. The D gene is left open where the match is weak. Some rows have no size entry. The others give once, few or many, or a class for an expanded clone.

d_call j_call clone_size v_call cdr3_nt cdr3_aa
- TRBJ1-6 - TRBV5-1 TGCGCCAGCAGCTTGGGGGCACGCGGGGACTCACCCCTCCACTTT CASSLGARGDSPLHF
TRBD1 TRBJ2-1 - TRBV5-1 TGCGCCAGCAGCAAAGGACAGGGGGGCTATTACAATGAGCAGTTCTTC CASSKGQGGYYNEQFF
TRBD1 TRBJ2-7 - TRBV7-9 TGTGCCAGCAGTCCGACAGGGGGTGCGTCCTACGAGCAGTACTTC CASSPTGGASYEQYF
- TRBJ1-5 - TRBV7-2 TGTGCCAGCAGTTCCGCCACAGGGCCCCATAGCAATCAGCCCCAGCATTTT CASSSATGPHSNQPQHF
TRBD1 TRBJ2-5 - TRBV3-1/TRBV3-2 TGTGCCAGCAGCCAAGTGACAGGGGGCCCCGGCGGGAAGACCCAGTACTTC CASSQVTGGPGGKTQYF
- TRBJ1-6 - TRBV21-1 TGTGCCAGCACCAAAAGCGTAAGGGGCTGCTCACCCCTCCACTTT CASTKSVRGCSPLHF
- TRBJ1-2 - TRBV18 TGTGCCAGCTCACACGAATCACTCGGGTCTCGATATGGCTACACCTTC CASSHESLGSRYGYTF
TRBD1 TRBJ1-1 - TRBV19 TGTGCCAGTTCTAGGACAGGGGGTATGAACACTGAAGCTTTCTTT CASSRTGGMNTEAFF
- TRBJ1-4 few TRBV10-3 TGTGCCACGCGTGGGGCGGGGCAGGGTGAAAAACTGTTTTTT CATRGAGQGEKLFF
TRBD1 TRBJ1-1 - TRBV3-1/TRBV3-2 TGTGCCAGCAGCCAGTTACAGGGGATGGACACTGAAGCTTTCTTT CASSQLQGMDTEAFF
- TRBJ2-1 - TRBV27 TGTGCCAGCAGTTTGGTGGGGGCTTATTACAATGAGCAGTTCTTC CASSLVGAYYNEQFF
- TRBJ1-3 - TRBV2 TGTGCCAGCAGTGATTTGGGGGCGGTCGCTGGAAACACCATATATTTT CASSDLGAVAGNTIYF
TRBD2 TRBJ2-5 once TRBV25-1 TGTGCCAGCAGTGAATGGGGGGGAGAGACCCAGTACTTC CASSEWGGETQYF
- TRBJ1-1 - TRBV5-1 TGCGCCAGCAGCAGGGGGGGCGGACTACAGAACACTGAAGCTTTCTTT CASSRGGGLQNTEAFF
TRBD2 TRBJ2-7 once TRBV2 TGTGCCACGACCGGGACTAGCGGGGACGAGCAGTACTTC CATTGTSGDEQYF
- TRBJ1-2 - TRBV27 TGTGCCAGCAGTTTCCGGGGTACCTATGGCTACACCTTC CASSFRGTYGYTF
- TRBJ1-2 - TRBV10-3 TGTGCCATCAGTGAATCAGGGGTGTCTAACTATGGCTACACCTTC CAISESGVSNYGYTF
TRBD1 TRBJ1-1 - TRBV18 TGTGCCAGCTCGAAGACAGGGGTGAACACTGAAGCTTTCTTT CASSKTGVNTEAFF
- TRBJ1-4 - TRBV21-1 TGTGCCAGCAGCAACCACAAACCCAGGGGGCAACGTGAAAAACTGTTTTTT CASSNHKPRGQREKLFF
TRBD2 TRBJ2-4 few TRBV2 TGTGCCAGCAGTGGCCGCGGGGGGAGGAACATTCAGTACTTC CASSGRGGRNIQYF
- TRBJ1-1 - TRBV5-1 TGCGCCAGCAGCTTGGAGCAGACAGGAGATGAAGCTTTCTTT CASSLEQTGDEAFF
- TRBJ2-7 - TRBV30 TGTGCCTGGAGTGTATTAATCGGGTACTCCTACGAGCAGTACTTC CAWSVLIGYSYEQYF
- TRBJ2-5 - TRBV7-9 TGTGCCAGCAGCTTAGACTACGAGACCCAGTACTTC CASSLDYETQYF
TRBD1 TRBJ1-6 - TRBV6-5 TGTGCCAGCAGTTGGACCGGGACAGGCTATAATTCACCCCTCCACTTT CASSWTGTGYNSPLHF
- TRBJ2-7 - TRBV15 TGTGCCACCAGCAGAGATCTGCAGGGCGAGCAGTACTTC CATSRDLQGEQYF
- TRBJ1-6 - TRBV11-2 TGTGCCAGCAGCTTAGTCGGGGGGGATAATTCACCCCTCCACTTT CASSLVGGDNSPLHF
TRBD1 TRBJ1-2 once TRBV5-1 TGCGCCAGCAGCTCTCCGGGACAGGGGGCGGGAGGCTACACCTTC CASSSPGQGAGGYTF
- TRBJ2-7 once TRBV18 TGTGCCAGCTCACCCCCGGGACTGAGTGGCGAGCAGTACTTC CASSPPGLSGEQYF
- TRBJ2-1 - TRBV7-3 TGTGCCAGCAGCCTCACCAGGAATGAGCAGTTCTTC CASSLTRNEQFF
- TRBJ1-6 - TRBV11-2 TGTGCCAGCAGCTTAGGGGCGGGGGTGTCCAGGTCACCCCTCCACTTT CASSLGAGVSRSPLHF
- TRBJ1-5 - TRBV19 TGTGCCAGTAGCCTCCAGGGGAATCAGCCCCAGCATTTT CASSLQGNQPQHF
TRBD1 TRBJ1-3 - TRBV7-2 TGTGCCAGCAGATCTCGACAGGGGGCGGAAAACACCATATATTTT CASRSRQGAENTIYF
TRBD1 TRBJ2-4 - TRBV13 TGTGCCAGCAGCTTCGGACAGGGAAGGTGGTTAGCCAAAAACATTCAGTACTTC CASSFGQGRWLAKNIQYF
- TRBJ1-4 - TRBV30 TGTGCCTGGAGTTCGACACGTCAGGGTGGACTGTTTTTT CAWSSTRQGGLFF
- TRBJ1-2 - TRBV2 TGTGCCAGCAGCGCTAGACAGACCGTCTACTATGGCTACACCTTC CASSARQTVYYGYTF
TRBD1 TRBJ1-6 - TRBV16 TGTGCCAGCAGCCAAGGGACAGGGGTATCACCCCTCCACTTT CASSQGTGVSPLHF